This T cell receptor (beta chain) was obtained from a study of blood T cell repertoires in COVID-19. In the study overall: The origin of the acute and convalescent COVID-19 samples was the United States, Italy and Spain.

Patients from Seattle were sampled longitudinally, starting during active infection. The junction had 6 bases not matched to a gene; V was cut back by 4 bases and J by 2 bases. The CDR3 contains 15 residues. In germline, CDR1 is SGHRS, CDR2 YFSETQ. The table lists this clone with a few counts. Some clones are missing from TCRdb's copy, which holds only in-frame ones; the method was immunoSEQ multiplex PCR. The table includes approximately 25,000 clones, approximately 75% detected once. This chain connects TRBV5-1 to TRBJ2-1; 7 nucleotides line up with TRBD1. The receptor was isolated from a man aged 45 to 65 with COVID-19, enrolled during active disease. Sequencing was performed on peripheral blood. CDR3 nucleotide sequence: TGCGCCAGCAGCCGCACAGGGGACCCCTACAATGAGCAGTTCTTC. It codes for CASSRTGDPYNEQFF.